Below, 25 T cell receptor beta chains from the same sample are listed, as sequenced in a study of blood T cell repertoires in COVID-19. Sequencing was performed with immunoSEQ multiplex PCR; in TCRdb, only in-frame clones are kept and a portion is missing. The sample includes 25,000 to 30,000 clones, about 78% seen only once; the top ten take under 25%. The sequencing sample was made of peripheral blood. The receptor source for this set is a boy under 10 years old with active or convalescent COVID-19.

In this sample, this clone turned up once. This rearrangement joins TRBV7-2 to TRBJ2-2; D is perhaps TRBD1 (6 bases). The germline V gene has CDR1 SGHTA and CDR2 FQGNSA. The V end lost 3 bases, the J end lost 5 bases, and 10 bases lay between the germline ends. This CDR3 contains 14 residues. The CDR3: CASSFQQGTGELFF. CDR3 sequence (DNA): TGTGCCAGCAGCTTCCAACAGGGTACCGGGGAGCTGTTTTTT.

This clone is a singleton in its sample. This rearrangement joins TRBV12-3 or TRBV12-4 to TRBJ2-1, with D perhaps TRBD2 (5 bases). V dropped 6 bases and J dropped 5 bases, with 11 bases sitting between them. The CDR3 has 13 amino acids. The CDR3 nucleotides read TGTGCCAGCAGCCCGGGATCTCACAATGAGCAGTTCTTC. Translation gives CASSPGSHNEQFF.

This clone was detected only once. The chain links TRBV20-1 to TRBJ2-3; no clear D gene. Per germline, CDR1 DFQATT and CDR2 SNEGSKA (reference sequence). V was pared by 3 bases and J by 6 bases, with 4 bases between. This CDR3 has 10 amino acids. The CDR3 spells CSASGDTQYF. The CDR3 nucleotides read TGCAGTGCTAGCGGGGATACGCAGTATTTT.

The chain joins TRBV7-2 to TRBJ1-1; weak D call: TRBD1 (6 bases). Germline V CDR1 and CDR2: SGHTA, FQGNSA. The CDR3 length is 13 residues. V was trimmed by 7 bases and J by 3 bases, leaving 12 bases between them. The CDR3 region is CASNTQGYTEAFF. CDR3 coding DNA: TGTGCCAGCAACACACAGGGATACACTGAAGCTTTCTTT.

V and J are TRBV19 and TRBJ2-7; 8 bases agree with TRBD1. Germline CDR1 is LNHDA and CDR2 is SQIVND (reference sequence). This CDR3 is built from 15 residues. V dropped 3 bases and J dropped 3; count of bases not matched to a gene: 7. This chain's CDR3 is CASSMSRGQGYEQYF. CDR3 coding DNA: TGTGCCAGTAGTATGAGTCGTGGACAGGGCTACGAGCAGTACTTC. The whole variable domain, filled in from reference TRBV19 and TRBJ2-7, reads DGGITQSPKYLFRKEGQNVTLSCEQNLNHDAMYWYRQDPGQGLRLIYYSQIVNDFQKGDIAEGYSVSREKKESFPLTVTSAQKNPTAFYLCASSMSRGQGYEQYFGPGTRLTVT.

This clone was seen only once. The rearrangement links TRBV15 to TRBJ2-5; D possibly corresponds to TRBD1 (5 bases). The V gene lost 4 bases and the J gene lost 3 bases, with 9 bases spanning the gap. Germline values: CDR1 LNHNV, CDR2 YYDKDF (reference sequence). CDR3 length: 13 amino acids. CDR3 DNA: TGTGCCACCAGCAAAGGGGTGGAAGAGACCCAGTACTTC. Translating it yields CATSKGVEETQYF.

The chain couples TRBV20-1 to TRBJ1-2, with D perhaps matching TRBD1 (5 bases). The CDR3 covers 11 residues. Germline-derived CDR1 and CDR2 are DFQATT and SNEGSKA (reference sequence). As DNA, the CDR3 is TGCAGCCGCAGGGCTGCCTATGGCTACACCTTC. Protein product: CSRRAAYGYTF.

V usage is TRBV7-2 and J usage is TRBJ2-1; tentative D call: TRBD1 (5 bases). Trimming removed 5 bases at V and 4 bases at J, with 9 bases between. Looked up from germline, CDR1 is SGHTA and CDR2 is FQGNSA. The CDR3 extends over 13 amino acids. The CDR3 region is CASSLQGYNEQFF. The CDR3 nucleotides read TGTGCCAGCAGCCTGCAGGGATACAATGAGCAGTTCTTC.

This rearrangement joins TRBV27 to TRBJ1-1, with D possibly TRBD1 on 5 matching bases. The CDR3 has 15 amino acids. Deletions cut 0 bases from V and 5 bases from J, with 13 bases between. CDR1 is MNHEY and CDR2 is SMNVEV in the germline V gene (reference sequence). For the CDR3, the DNA is TGTGCCAGCAGTTTATCGAGAGCAGGGAGGACTGAAGCTTTCTTT. It is translated as CASSLSRAGRTEAFF.

The chain couples TRBV2 to TRBJ1-2; D gene unclear. The length of the CDR3 is 12 residues. CDR1 and CDR2 from the germline V gene are SNHLY and FYNNEI. Deletions cut 8 bases from V and 1 base from J, with 8 bases between. CDR3 sequence: CASVSFNYGYTF. The CDR3 region has the DNA TGTGCCAGCGTCTCCTTTAACTATGGCTACACCTTC.

This sequence joins TRBV11-3 and TRBJ1-1; tentative D call: TRBD1 (5 bases). The germline V gene has CDR1 SGHNT and CDR2 YENEEA. Between the trimmed V and J ends, which lost 5 bases and 1 base, there was a span of 14 bases. There are 15 residues in the CDR3. The CDR3 protein is CASSGAATGNTEAFF. The DNA for the CDR3 is TGTGCCAGCAGCGGGGCCGCAACCGGGAACACTGAAGCTTTCTTT. The complete variable domain, with remaining parts taken from reference TRBV11-3 and TRBJ1-1, reads EAGVVQSPRYKIIEKKQPVAFWCNPISGHNTLYWYLQNLGQGPELLIRYENEEAVDDSQLPKDRFSAERLKGVDSTLKIQPAELGDSAVYLCASSGAATGNTEAFFGQGTRLTVV.

This chain links TRBV20-1 with TRBJ1-2; D is unclear. This CDR3 has 11 amino acids. V shed 5 bases and J shed 6 bases, with 10 bases lying between them. Germline V gives CDR1 DFQATT, CDR2 SNEGSKA (reference sequence). The CDR3 region is CSAPRRDGYTF. CDR3 DNA sequence: TGCAGTGCTCCGAGGAGAGATGGCTACACCTTC.

V and J are TRBV5-1 and TRBJ1-5, with D perhaps TRBD1 (6 bases). Germline V CDR1 and CDR2: SGHRS, YFSETQ. The V end lost 0 bases, the J end lost 13 bases, and 14 bases lay between the germline ends. The CDR3 covers 13 residues. CDR3 in amino acids: CASSLDPDRLQHF. The DNA of the CDR3 is TGCGCCAGCAGCTTGGACCCCGACAGGTTACAGCATTTT.

This clone occurred a few times. The CDR3 region has the DNA TGTGCCAGCAGTTTGTCTGGGGGGATTATGAACACTGAAGCTTTCTTT. As protein: CASSLSGGIMNTEAFF. The V call is TRBV27, the J call TRBJ1-1; maybe TRBD1 (5 bases). Germline lookup yields CDR1 MNHEY and CDR2 SMNVEV (reference sequence). The CDR3 length is 16 residues. V was cut by 3 bases and J by 0 bases, with 14 bases left in between.

The chain uses TRBV7-9 and TRBJ2-2; 9 bases fit TRBD1. The CDR3 has 17 amino acids. Per germline, CDR1 SEHNR and CDR2 FQNEAQ (reference sequence). J lost 8 bases, V lost 4 bases, and 14 bases had no gene match. Here the CDR3 reads CASSSPPNRGPSGELFF. The CDR3 region has the DNA TGTGCCAGCAGCTCCCCACCTAACAGGGGGCCGTCGGGGGAGCTGTTTTTT.

The CDR3 region is CASSPRNEQYF. The CDR3 DNA sequence: TGTGCCAGCAGTCCCCGTAACGAGCAGTACTTC. This chain connects TRBV28 to TRBJ2-7; D uncertain. The CDR3 sequence is 11 residues long. CDR1 and CDR2 from the germline V gene are MDHEN and SYDVKM. V lost 5 bases, J lost 5 bases, and 7 bases lay in between.

The sample holds one count of this clone. The chain couples TRBV28 to TRBJ2-7; 9 nucleotides line up with TRBD1. Germline V gene data show CDR1 as MDHEN and CDR2 as SYDVKM. V dropped 7 bases and J dropped 6; count of bases not matched to a gene: 13. CDR3 length equals 15 residues. The DNA of the CDR3 is TGTGCCAGCATCCCCTCCCGGACAGGGGCTGTCGAGCAGTACTTC. It yields the protein CASIPSRTGAVEQYF. The complete variable domain, with remaining parts taken from reference TRBV28 and TRBJ2-7, reads DVKVTQSSRYLVKRTGEKVFLECVQDMDHENMFWYRQDPGLGLRLIYFSYDVKMKEKGDIPEGYSVSREKKERFSLILESASTNQTSMYLCASIPSRTGAVEQYFGPGTRLTVT.

For the CDR3, the DNA is TGTGCCAGCAGTGCGGGGAGGCGGGCAGATACGCAGTATTTT. Protein product: CASSAGRRADTQYF. The chain is built from TRBV2 and TRBJ2-3, with D possibly TRBD2 on 6 matching bases. CDR1 and CDR2 from the germline V gene are SNHLY and FYNNEI. This CDR3 region has 14 residues. V lost 4 bases and J lost 4, with 12 bases in between. The whole variable domain, remainder taken from reference TRBV2 and TRBJ2-3, is EPEVTQTPSHQVTQMGQEVILRCVPISNHLYFYWYRQILGQKVEFLVSFYNNEISEKSEIFDDQFSVERPDGSNFTLKIRSTKLEDSAMYFCASSAGRRADTQYFGPGTRLTVL.

This clone has more than one count but fewer than ten. The chain uses TRBV10-2 and TRBJ1-1, with TRBD1 matching over 7 bases. The CDR3 totals 15 residues. Germline CDR1 and CDR2: WSHSY and SAAADI. V was pared by 6 bases and J by 0 bases, with 7 bases of the junction left unmatched. The CDR3 DNA reads as TGCGCCAGCAGAGGAAGACAGGGCATGAACACTGAAGCTTTCTTT. The encoded protein is CASRGRQGMNTEAFF.

This clone appeared a few times. The rearrangement uses TRBV30 and TRBJ1-1, with 10 bases that match TRBD1. Losses at the gene ends were 0 bases for V and 6 bases for J; bases not matched to a gene: 13. Per germline, CDR1 GTSNPN and CDR2 SVGIG (reference sequence). CDR3 length: 17 amino acids. The CDR3 sequence: CAWSVPYRQGAFAEAFF. The CDR3 DNA sequence: TGTGCCTGGAGTGTACCTTACCGACAGGGGGCATTCGCTGAAGCTTTCTTT.

V is TRBV10-3 and J is TRBJ2-1; 9 nucleotides align to TRBD2. Germline trimming cut 4 bases from V and 6 bases from J; bases unmatched to any gene: 4. CDR3 length: 14 residues. Germline V gene data show CDR1 as ENHRY and CDR2 as SYGVKD. CDR3 residues: CAISGKRGVNEQFF. Here the CDR3 DNA reads TGTGCCATCAGTGGAAAGCGGGGGGTCAATGAGCAGTTCTTC.

The V gene is TRBV24-1, the J gene TRBJ2-3, with D hard to call. This CDR3 has 12 amino acids. CDR1 KGHDR and CDR2 SFDVKD come from the germline V gene. V shed 5 bases and J shed 4 bases, with 6 bases lying between them. The CDR3 coding sequence is TGTGCCACCAGTGTCGGGTCAGATACGCAGTATTTT. Residues: CATSVGSDTQYF.

This sequence joins TRBV3-1 (or the pseudogene TRBV3-2) and TRBJ1-4, with 11 bases fitting TRBD1. Germline V gives CDR1 LGHDT, CDR2 YNNKEL (reference sequence). The CDR3 contains 16 residues. Trimming removed 4 bases from V and 4 bases from J; junction bases left unmatched: 5. CDR3 nucleotides: TGTGCCAGCAGCCGCGGGACAGGGGGACATAATGAAAAACTGTTTTTT. Its translation: CASSRGTGGHNEKLFF.

The gene calls are TRBV5-6 and TRBJ2-4, with 11 bases fitting TRBD1. Germline V gene sequence: CDR1 SGHDT, CDR2 YYEEEE. J gave up 6 bases and V 4 bases, and 6 bases lay outside the gene matches. The length of the CDR3 is 15 residues. The CDR3 spells CASSLRGTGGNIQYF. The CDR3 DNA is TGTGCCAGCAGCCTACGAGGGACAGGGGGAAACATTCAGTACTTC.

The chain joins TRBV3-1 (or the pseudogene TRBV3-2) to TRBJ1-2; 7 positions match TRBD1. Germline values: CDR1 LGHDT, CDR2 YNNKEL (reference sequence). V was pared by 2 bases and J by 11 bases, with 11 bases of the junction left unmatched. This CDR3 spans 14 amino acids. The DNA of the CDR3 is TGTGCCAGCAGCCAACACCCGACAGGGCCGGATTACACCTTC. This gives the protein CASSQHPTGPDYTF.